The present entry profiles one T cell receptor beta chain with its context. The specificity of this receptor is unknown. No base qualities exist here, and no much larger clone lies one base off it. This record belongs to a study of identical twins (dated by TCRdb to about 2016). Context from the whole study: The study deep-sequenced TCR alpha and beta repertoires from monozygotic twins, unrelated adults of various ages and cord blood to test whether fetal clonotypes persist. To rule out contamination, replicate twin experiments were performed at different times with different library preparation protocols. The study at large found these results: Because the same donors could not be followed over many years, the conclusions depended on cross-sectional statistical analysis. The excess sharing between twins in beta out-of-frame sequences was weaker because fewer shared sequences reduced the signal-to-noise ratio. Compared with coincidental sharing between unrelated individuals, out-of-frame TCR alpha sequences shared between twins showed an excess of sequences with low generation probability. Zero-insertion analyses could be partly confounded by invariant T cells such as MAIT and iNKT, although diverse VJ usage argued against such confounding for most clonotypes. Abundant cord blood beta clonotypes had fewer insertions, young adult naive repertoires showed a similar but weaker trend, and memory repertoires showed no such trend. Out-of-frame TCR alpha sharing in monozygotic twins was systematically underestimated by recombination models, whereas sharing between unrelated individuals was in agreement with the recombination models.

All donors were healthy Caucasians. Three pairs of female monozygotic twins, all aged about 18 to 30 years, were included in the twin cohort. Peripheral blood mononuclear cells were the source from which RNA for the TCR libraries was isolated. The library was generated by 5' RACE. TCRdb records Illumina HiSeq 2000 as the sequencer. Template switching introduced a universal primer binding site; the final cDNA contained a unique molecular identifier, enabling accurate counting of TCR cDNA molecules. First-strand cDNA for TCR alpha and beta chains was synthesized from specific primers in the conserved constant-segment region. Each cDNA library was double barcoded, with a SMART-Mk sample barcode plus Illumina barcodes, to control for contamination. TruSeq adapter sequences, together with Illumina sample barcodes, were added in two successive PCR steps. Sequencing of the TCR alpha and beta cDNA libraries was done on the Illumina HiSeq platform using custom primers. The authors' analysis ran thus. Unique molecular identifiers were extracted from raw reads with MiGEC, and CDR3 positions were determined with MiXCR. For each individual, recombination models were inferred using an EM algorithm with the repgenHMM and IGoR tools. The tcR package in R was used for shared clonotype analysis, with sharing normalized by the product of cloneset sizes. To study raw recombination free of thymic and clonal selection effects, out-of-frame nonproductive sequences were analyzed. TCRdb applied fastp at Q25 and MiXCR to the public reads, then kept only in-frame beta chains. Each CDR3 protein gets just one entry, which takes the most common genes and DNA from the rows behind it. The V and J calls were determined by TCRdb, not by the authors. In this sample the table shows some 790,000 distinct CDR3 sequences, 18% of which occur a single time. The biggest ten clones account for around 12% of the sample.

V is cut by 8 bases and J by 5 bases, and the space between the germline ends is 17 bases. Reading from cysteine to phenylalanine, the CDR3 counts 13 amino acids. Here the CDR3 DNA is all that survives: 39 bases in frame from base 1. The germline V gene (reference sequence) provides CDR1 DFQATT and CDR2 SNEGSKA. In addition, the sample was reused for a study of T cells expressing NK-cell markers. As the second paper documents: In sorted CD3+CD56+NKG2C+, CD3+CD56+NKG2C- and CD3+CD56-NKG2C+ T-cell subsets from 7 to 9 donors, TCR beta-chain repertoires were profiled. Among the eight sequenced donors, only one was HCMV-seronegative, while the other seven were HCMV-seropositive. In several experiments an anti-gammadeltaTCR antibody was added to restrict sorting to alphabetaTCR-expressing T cells. In six donors, the dominant CD3+CD56+NKG2C+ clonotypes were among the top 10 CD8+ clonotypes and accounted for about 1.0-7.5% of CD8+ T cells. Those dominant clonotypes were again the most abundant among CD3+CD56-NKG2C+ cells in a handful of donors, at roughly 28.3-60.1%. Whether the expanded NKG2C-expressing T cell clones were specific for HCMV antigens remained unclear. Randomly selected healthy volunteers, three men and five women, were used as the eight sequenced donors. HCMV serostatus was determined by detecting HCMV-specific IgG in serum with a commercial ELISA kit. For about 6 donors, bulk peripheral blood T-cell repertoires were additionally sequenced from unsorted PBMC. MIGEC was used to demultiplex reads and group the reads by UMI, and MiTCR was used to assemble and quantify clonotypes. Only TCR cDNA sequences supported by at least two reads were kept to exclude erroneous sequences. Downstream repertoire analysis used the tcR package, and clonotypes were matched across fractions by CDR3 nucleotide sequence plus V segment. VDJmatch was used to annotate antigen specificity against VDJdb, with one amino acid substitution allowed in CDR3.

Sequenced material: PBMCs. This chain is built from TRBV20-1 and TRBJ2-3; no D segment can be confidently identified. The origin of this receptor is a woman aged 18-29 years in good health. The DNA sequence follows: TGCAGTACCCTGGACCGGATGGGAGATACGCAGTATTTT. This is translated as CSTLDRMGDTQYF.